This record looks at one T cell receptor (beta chain) sequence and its context. The target of this receptor is not known. No per-base quality is available; no much larger clone lies one base away. TCR repertoires of sorted CD4+ and CD8+ blood T cells from severe aplastic anemia patients and healthy subjects were deep-sequenced in the study. Ficoll-Paque density gradient centrifugation was used to isolate peripheral blood mononuclear cells. Before DNA was extracted, CD4+ and CD8+ T cells were sorted using either FACS or magnetic beads. The data are from a study of CD8+CD57+ T cells in acquired aplastic anemia (dated by TCRdb to the late 2010s). Concerning the study at large: On average, sorted CD4+ and CD8+ cells yielded 3 to 4 ug of extracted DNA, with a range of 0.2 to 27.4 ug. An average of approximately 9.8 million reads for CD4+ cells and under 12 million reads for CD8+ cells was obtained from healthy donor samples. General findings and caveats noted by the study authors: Patients and healthy controls showed no significant difference in CD8+ Simpson's diversity (P=0.060). Around 30 CD8+ CDR3 sequences were shared between patients and controls but appeared highly expressed in patients and within their immunodominant clones.

From a lookup of the germline V gene, CDR1 and CDR2 are SNHLY and FYNNEI. A distance of 12 bases separates the germline ends of V and J, which lose 4 bases and 8 bases respectively. The cysteine opens and the phenylalanine closes a CDR3 of 13 amino acids. Just CDR3 DNA is preserved here, 39 bases in frame from base 1. TCR beta VDJ combination and CDR3 sequence profiling used genomic DNA as the template. TCR repertoire sequencing was run on an Illumina HiSeq 2000. The study's processing was this. Repertoire assessment relied on Simpson's diversity index, CDR3 size and DJ length profiles, and TRBV/TRBJ rearrangement plots. Whichever DNA sequence was most abundant in the deep sequencing data was defined as the immunodominant clone. CDR3 amino acid sequences were screened for sharing across subjects and compared with published repertoires and the VDJdb database. TCRdb handled the public reads itself, with Q25 trimming in fastp and clone calling in MiXCR, and kept productive beta chains. Rows merge per CDR3 protein into single entries with the most common DNA and genes. The V and J calls, along with clone size, are taken from TCRdb and not from the paper's own processing. A total of over 150,000 distinct CDR3 sequences appear in this sample, approximately 40% of them only once. About 1.1% of the sample is taken by the ten largest.

The sequence was obtained from a human donor in good health. In this chain, TRBV2 is recombined with TRBJ1-5; a weak D assignment points to TRBD1 (6 bases agree). Sequencing was done on a sample of sorted CD4+, CD8+, or CD8+CD57+ T cells (not recorded which) from PBMCs. The DNA reads TGTGCCAGCAGTGGACAGGCCCGAGAGCCCCAGCATTTT. Its amino acids are CASSGQAREPQHF.